One sample yielded the 5 T cell receptor beta chains listed below, sequenced in a study of CD8 T cells in Susac syndrome. Random hexamers were used to reverse transcribe an amount of about 0.45 to 1 ug RNA. Using its own MiXCR run on the immunoSEQ multiplex PCR reads, TCRdb lists one record per CDR3 protein. The sample shows more than 130,000 distinct CDR3 sequences, 94% of them seen only once. The sequencing sample was made of CD8+ T cells from PBMCs. The receptors shown here come from a human donor in good health.

The chain links TRBV15 to TRBJ2-7; 8 bases align to TRBD1. The J segment lost 5 bases and the V segment lost 4 bases, leaving 10 bases of the junction unmatched. The length of the CDR3 is 15 residues. The germline V gene has CDR1 LNHNV and CDR2 YYDKDF (reference sequence). The CDR3 reads CATSISSGGKNEQYF. Written as DNA, the CDR3 is TGTGCCACCAGCATTTCGTCAGGGGGCAAAAACGAGCAGTACTTC.

Note on this clonotype: Sequence at one end of the junction differs from germline and may be a read error. CDR3 amino acids: CASSILTYNEQLF. CDR3 in DNA: TGTGCCAGTAGTATACTGACTTACAATGAGCAGCTCTTC. The rearrangement uses TRBV19 and TRBJ2-1; D remains ambiguous. The CDR3 has 13 amino acids. CDR1 and CDR2 from the germline V gene are LNHDA and SQIVND (reference sequence). The whole variable domain, filled in from reference TRBV19 and TRBJ2-1, reads DGGITQSPKYLFRKEGQNVTLSCEQNLNHDAMYWYRQDPGQGLRLIYYSQIVNDFQKGDIAEGYSVSREKKESFPLTVTSAQKNPTAFYLCASSILTYNEQLFGPGTRLTVL.

V and J are TRBV3-1 and TRBJ1-2; D might be TRBD1 (5 bases). This CDR3 contains 16 residues. Germline CDR1 LGHDT, CDR2 YNNKEL (reference sequence). Trimming shortened V by 4 bases and J by 5 bases, and 20 bases separated the two germline ends. The CDR3 reads CASSLSRGTEGYGYTF. CDR3 DNA: TGTGCCAGCAGCCTTTCAAGGGGAACGGAGGGTTATGGCTACACCTTC.

The V and J genes are TRBV30 and TRBJ2-7; 10 positions match TRBD2. The V gene end was trimmed by 7 bases and the J gene end by 4 bases; junction bases not matched to a gene: 13. The CDR3 extends over 15 amino acids. Germline CDR1 is GTSNPN and CDR2 is SVGIG (reference sequence). The CDR3 bases are TGTGCCTTTACTGAAGCGGGAGGGCCGTTTTACGAGCAGTACTTC. Translating it yields CAFTEAGGPFYEQYF.

V and J are TRBV19 and TRBJ2-1; TRBD1 matches 11 bases. In germline, CDR1 is LNHDA, CDR2 SQIVND (reference sequence). The V and J ends lost 5 bases and 7 bases, in that order; junction bases with no gene match: 13. CDR3 length: 17 residues. Written as DNA, the CDR3 is TGTGCCAGTAGTGTCCCCGGGACAGGGGGATCAGGAAATGAGCAGTTCTTC. This encodes CASSVPGTGGSGNEQFF. The full variable domain, its missing parts supplied by reference TRBV19 and TRBJ2-1, is DGGITQSPKYLFRKEGQNVTLSCEQNLNHDAMYWYRQDPGQGLRLIYYSQIVNDFQKGDIAEGYSVSREKKESFPLTVTSAQKNPTAFYLCASSVPGTGGSGNEQFFGPGTRLTVL.